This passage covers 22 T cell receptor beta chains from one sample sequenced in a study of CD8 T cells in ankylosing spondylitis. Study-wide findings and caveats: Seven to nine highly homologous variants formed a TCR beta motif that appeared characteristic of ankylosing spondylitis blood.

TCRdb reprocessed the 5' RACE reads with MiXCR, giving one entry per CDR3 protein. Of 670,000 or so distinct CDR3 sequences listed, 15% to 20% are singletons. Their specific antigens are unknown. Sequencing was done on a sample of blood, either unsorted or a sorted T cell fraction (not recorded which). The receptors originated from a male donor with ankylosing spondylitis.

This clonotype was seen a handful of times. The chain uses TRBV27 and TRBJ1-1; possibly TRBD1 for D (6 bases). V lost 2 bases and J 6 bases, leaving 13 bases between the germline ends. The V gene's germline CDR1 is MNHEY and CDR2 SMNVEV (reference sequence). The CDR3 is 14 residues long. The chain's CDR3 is CASSLNRDSAEAFF. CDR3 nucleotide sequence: TGTGCCAGCAGTTTAAACAGGGATTCGGCTGAAGCTTTCTTT.

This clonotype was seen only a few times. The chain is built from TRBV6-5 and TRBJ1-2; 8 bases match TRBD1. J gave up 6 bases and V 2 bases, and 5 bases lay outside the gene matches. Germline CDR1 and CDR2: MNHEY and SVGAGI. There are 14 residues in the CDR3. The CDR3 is CASSYTGGRHGYTF. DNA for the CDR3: TGTGCCAGCAGTTACACAGGGGGTAGGCATGGCTACACCTTC.

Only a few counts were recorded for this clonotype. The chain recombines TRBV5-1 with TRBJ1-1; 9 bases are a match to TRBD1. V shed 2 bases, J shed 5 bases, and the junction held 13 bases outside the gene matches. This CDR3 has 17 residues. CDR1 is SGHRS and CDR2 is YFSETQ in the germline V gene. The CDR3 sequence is CASSLGFTGGLGTEAFF. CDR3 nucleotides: TGCGCCAGCAGCTTAGGGTTCACAGGGGGCCTCGGAACTGAAGCTTTCTTT.

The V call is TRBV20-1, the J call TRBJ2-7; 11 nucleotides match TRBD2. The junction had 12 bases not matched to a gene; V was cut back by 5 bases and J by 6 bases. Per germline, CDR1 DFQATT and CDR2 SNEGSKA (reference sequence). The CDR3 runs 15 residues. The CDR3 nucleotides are TGCAGTGCTGTAGAATCGGCTGGGACTAGCGGCGAGCAGTACTTC. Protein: CSAVESAGTSGEQYF.

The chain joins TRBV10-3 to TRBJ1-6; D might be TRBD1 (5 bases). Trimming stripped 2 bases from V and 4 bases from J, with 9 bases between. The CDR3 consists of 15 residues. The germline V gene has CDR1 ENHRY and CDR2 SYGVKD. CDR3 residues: CAISEGGFYNSPLHF. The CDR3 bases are TGTGCCATCAGTGAGGGGGGGTTTTATAATTCACCCCTCCACTTT.

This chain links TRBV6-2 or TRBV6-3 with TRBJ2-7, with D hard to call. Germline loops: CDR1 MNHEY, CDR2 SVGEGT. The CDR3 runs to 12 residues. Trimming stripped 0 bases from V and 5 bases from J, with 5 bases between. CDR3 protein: CASSYSIHEQYF. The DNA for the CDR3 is TGTGCCAGCAGTTACTCGATCCACGAGCAGTACTTC.

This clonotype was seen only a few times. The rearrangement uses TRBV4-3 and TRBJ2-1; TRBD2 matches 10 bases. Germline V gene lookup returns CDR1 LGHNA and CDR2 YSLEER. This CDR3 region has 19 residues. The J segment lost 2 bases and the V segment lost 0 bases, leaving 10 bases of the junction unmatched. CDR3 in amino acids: CASSQDQLVGTSAYNEQFF. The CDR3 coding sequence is TGCGCCAGCAGCCAAGATCAGTTGGTGGGGACTAGCGCCTACAATGAGCAGTTCTTC.

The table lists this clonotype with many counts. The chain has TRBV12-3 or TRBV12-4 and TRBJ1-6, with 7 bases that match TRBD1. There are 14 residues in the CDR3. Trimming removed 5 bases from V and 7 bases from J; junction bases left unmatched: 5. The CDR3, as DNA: TGTGCCAGCAGTCCCCGACAGGGAAATTCACCCCTCCACTTT. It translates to CASSPRQGNSPLHF.

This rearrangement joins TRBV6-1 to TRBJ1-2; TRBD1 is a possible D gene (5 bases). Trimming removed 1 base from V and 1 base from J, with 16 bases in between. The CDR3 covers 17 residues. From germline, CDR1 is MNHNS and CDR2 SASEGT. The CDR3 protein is CASSEVGRDGHNYGYTF. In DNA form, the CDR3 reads TGTGCCAGCAGTGAAGTGGGCCGGGACGGGCATAACTATGGCTACACCTTC.

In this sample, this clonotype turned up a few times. CDR3 amino acids: CASNPSGSYEQYF. CDR3 nucleotides: TGTGCCAGCAATCCTAGCGGATCCTACGAGCAGTACTTC. The chain has TRBV12-3 or TRBV12-4 and TRBJ2-7, with 7 bases that match TRBD2. The CDR3 is made up of 13 amino acids. V was pared by 7 bases and J by 1 base, with 4 bases of the junction left unmatched.

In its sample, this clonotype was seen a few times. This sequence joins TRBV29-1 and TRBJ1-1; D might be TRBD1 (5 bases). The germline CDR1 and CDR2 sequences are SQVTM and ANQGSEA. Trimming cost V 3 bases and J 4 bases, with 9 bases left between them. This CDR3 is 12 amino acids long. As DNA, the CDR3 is TGCAGCGTTGAGGGGCCTACCACTGAAGCTTTCTTT. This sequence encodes CSVEGPTTEAFF.

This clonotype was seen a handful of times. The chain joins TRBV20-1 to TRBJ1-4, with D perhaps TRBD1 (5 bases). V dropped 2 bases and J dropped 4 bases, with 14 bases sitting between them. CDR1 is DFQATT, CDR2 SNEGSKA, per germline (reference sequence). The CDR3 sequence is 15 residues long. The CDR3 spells CSARRPTELNEKLFF. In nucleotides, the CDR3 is TGCAGTGCTAGAAGGCCGACAGAACTTAATGAAAAACTGTTTTTT.

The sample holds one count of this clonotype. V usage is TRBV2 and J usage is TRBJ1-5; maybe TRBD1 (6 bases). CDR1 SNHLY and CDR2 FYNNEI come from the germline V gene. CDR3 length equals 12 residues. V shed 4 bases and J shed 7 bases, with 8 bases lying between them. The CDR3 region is CASSVQGQPQHF. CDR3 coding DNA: TGTGCCAGCAGTGTCCAGGGGCAGCCCCAGCATTTT.

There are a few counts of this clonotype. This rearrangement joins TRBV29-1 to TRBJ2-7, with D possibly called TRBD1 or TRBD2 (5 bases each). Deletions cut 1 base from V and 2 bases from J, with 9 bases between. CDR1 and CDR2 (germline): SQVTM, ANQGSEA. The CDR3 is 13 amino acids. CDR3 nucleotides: TGCAGCGTTGAAGTGGGACCCACCTACGAGCAGTACTTC. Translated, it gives CSVEVGPTYEQYF.

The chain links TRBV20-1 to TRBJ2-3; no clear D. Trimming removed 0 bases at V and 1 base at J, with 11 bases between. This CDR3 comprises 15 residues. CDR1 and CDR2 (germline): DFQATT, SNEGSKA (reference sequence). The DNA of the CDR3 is TGCAGTGCTAGAGATCCTGGGTCGGGCACAGATACGCAGTATTTT. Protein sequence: CSARDPGSGTDTQYF.

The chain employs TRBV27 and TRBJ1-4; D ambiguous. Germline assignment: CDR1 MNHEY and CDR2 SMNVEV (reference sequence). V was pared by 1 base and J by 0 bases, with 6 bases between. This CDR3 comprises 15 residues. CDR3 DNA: TGTGCCAGCAGTTTATTCGGAGCAACTAATGAAAAACTGTTTTTT. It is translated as CASSLFGATNEKLFF.

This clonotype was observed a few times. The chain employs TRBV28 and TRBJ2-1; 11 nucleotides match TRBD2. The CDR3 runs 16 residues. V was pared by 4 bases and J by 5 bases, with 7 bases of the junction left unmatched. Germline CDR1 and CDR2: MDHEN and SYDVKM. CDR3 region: CASSSSTSGKDNEQFF. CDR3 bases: TGTGCCAGCAGTTCCTCGACTAGCGGGAAGGACAATGAGCAGTTCTTC.

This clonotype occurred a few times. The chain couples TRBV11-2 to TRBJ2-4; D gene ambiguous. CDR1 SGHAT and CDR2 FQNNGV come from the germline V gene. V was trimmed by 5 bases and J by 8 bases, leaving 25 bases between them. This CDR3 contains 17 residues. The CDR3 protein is CASSHFSSSVLGHIQYF. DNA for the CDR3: TGTGCCAGCAGCCACTTCTCAAGCTCGGTTCTTGGACACATTCAGTACTTC.

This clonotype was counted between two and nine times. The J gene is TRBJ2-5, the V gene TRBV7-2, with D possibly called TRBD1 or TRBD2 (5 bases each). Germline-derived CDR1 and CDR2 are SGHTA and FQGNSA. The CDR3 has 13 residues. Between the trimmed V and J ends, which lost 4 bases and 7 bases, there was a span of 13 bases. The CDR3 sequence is CASSSGTAVTQYF. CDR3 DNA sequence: TGTGCCAGCAGCTCCGGGACGGCAGTGACCCAGTACTTC.

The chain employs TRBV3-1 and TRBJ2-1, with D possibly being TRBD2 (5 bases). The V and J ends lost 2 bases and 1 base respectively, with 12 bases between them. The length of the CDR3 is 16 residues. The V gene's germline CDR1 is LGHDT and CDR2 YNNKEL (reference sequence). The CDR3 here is CASSQSSGGSYNEQFF. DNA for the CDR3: TGTGCCAGCAGCCAAAGCTCAGGAGGTTCCTACAATGAGCAGTTCTTC.

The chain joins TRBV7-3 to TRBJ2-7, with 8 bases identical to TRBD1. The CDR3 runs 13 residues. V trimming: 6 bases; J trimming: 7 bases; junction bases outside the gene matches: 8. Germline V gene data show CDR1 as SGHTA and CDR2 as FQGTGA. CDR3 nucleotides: TGTGCCAGCAGGAGCCAGGGGGCTGGGGAGCAGTACTTC. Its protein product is CASRSQGAGEQYF.

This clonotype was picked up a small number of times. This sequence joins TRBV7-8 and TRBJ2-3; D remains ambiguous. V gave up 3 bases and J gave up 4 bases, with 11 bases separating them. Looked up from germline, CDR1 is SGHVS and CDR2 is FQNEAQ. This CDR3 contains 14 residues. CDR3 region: CASSLVPPPDTQYF. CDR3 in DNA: TGTGCCAGCAGCTTGGTCCCTCCCCCAGATACGCAGTATTTT.